The sequence of this T cell receptor beta chain was determined in a study of blood T cell repertoires in COVID-19. CDR1 and CDR2 from the germline V gene are SGHVS and FQNEAQ. The CDR3 loop spans 17 amino acids. V trimming: 6 bases; J trimming: 5 bases; junction bases outside the gene matches: 14. Repertoires were generated with immunoSEQ multiplex PCR, while TCRdb's copy carries only in-frame clones and drops some. The sample includes some 200,000 clones, around 80% seen only once; the top ten take roughly 14%. The sequence was collected from a man aged 25-45 years with active or convalescent COVID-19. The sequenced material came from peripheral blood. This chain joins TRBV7-8 and TRBJ2-3; 10 nucleotides agree with TRBD2. CDR3 in amino acids: CASRIAGLAGARDTQYF. In nucleotides, the CDR3 is TGTGCCAGCAGGATCGCGGGGCTAGCGGGGGCCAGAGATACGCAGTATTTT.